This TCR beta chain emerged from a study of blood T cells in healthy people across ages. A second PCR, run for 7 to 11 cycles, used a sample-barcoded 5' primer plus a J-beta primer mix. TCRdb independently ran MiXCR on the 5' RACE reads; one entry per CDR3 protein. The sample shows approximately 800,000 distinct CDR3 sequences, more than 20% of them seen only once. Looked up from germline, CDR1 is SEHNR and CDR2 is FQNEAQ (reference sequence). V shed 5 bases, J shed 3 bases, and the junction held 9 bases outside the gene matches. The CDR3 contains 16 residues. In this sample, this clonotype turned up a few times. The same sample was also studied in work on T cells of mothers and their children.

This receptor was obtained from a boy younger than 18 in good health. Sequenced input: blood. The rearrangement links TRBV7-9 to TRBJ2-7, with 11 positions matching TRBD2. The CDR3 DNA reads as TGTGCCAGCAGCGTAGGCTCGGGACTAGCGGTCTACGAGCAGTACTTC. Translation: CASSVGSGLAVYEQYF.